This TCR beta chain is from a study of T-cell reconstitution after alpha-beta-depleted transplantation in children. Findings and limits, study-wide: Newly produced T cells mostly provided counts and TCRbeta diversity after one year, as hyperexpanded clones declined. There were reportedly several hundred expanded graft clones from which alpha-beta T cells came about two months after transplant.

The table lists this clonotype with a few counts. Antigen unknown. Unique molecular identifiers were built into the TCRbeta library. A single record per CDR3 protein comes from TCRdb applying MiXCR to the PCR reads. The repertoire consists of around 420,000 distinct CDR3 sequences, with roughly 16% occurring once and the leading ten covering over 25%. After removal of 0 bases from V and 3 bases from J, the junction contained 4 bases not matched to a gene. This CDR3 region has 16 residues. From germline, CDR1 is MNHEY and CDR2 SVGEGT. The sequencing used PBMCs, mostly from graft donor cells, collected 360 days after TCRalphabeta/CD19-depleted stem cell transplant. The TCR comes from a boy less than two years old who had a stem cell transplant for Wiskott-Aldrich syndrome, so the T cells may come from the graft donor. This chain connects TRBV6-2 or TRBV6-3 to TRBJ2-1, with 8 bases that match TRBD2. CDR3 nucleotide sequence: TGTGCCAGCAGTTACTCGGGGGCGGGAGGCTACAATGAGCAGTTCTTC. Residues: CASSYSGAGGYNEQFF.